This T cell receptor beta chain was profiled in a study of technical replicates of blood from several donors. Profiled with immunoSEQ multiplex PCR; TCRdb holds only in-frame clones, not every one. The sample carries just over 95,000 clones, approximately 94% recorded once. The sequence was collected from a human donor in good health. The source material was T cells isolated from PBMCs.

The CDR3 loop is CASSEKTTSTDTQYF. CDR3 in DNA: TGTGCCAGCAGTGAAAAGACTACCAGCACAGATACGCAGTATTTT. This sequence joins TRBV2 and TRBJ2-3; D is possibly TRBD2 (5 bases). The CDR3 contains 15 residues. V dropped 2 bases and J dropped 0 bases, with 9 bases sitting between them. Germline V gives CDR1 SNHLY, CDR2 FYNNEI.